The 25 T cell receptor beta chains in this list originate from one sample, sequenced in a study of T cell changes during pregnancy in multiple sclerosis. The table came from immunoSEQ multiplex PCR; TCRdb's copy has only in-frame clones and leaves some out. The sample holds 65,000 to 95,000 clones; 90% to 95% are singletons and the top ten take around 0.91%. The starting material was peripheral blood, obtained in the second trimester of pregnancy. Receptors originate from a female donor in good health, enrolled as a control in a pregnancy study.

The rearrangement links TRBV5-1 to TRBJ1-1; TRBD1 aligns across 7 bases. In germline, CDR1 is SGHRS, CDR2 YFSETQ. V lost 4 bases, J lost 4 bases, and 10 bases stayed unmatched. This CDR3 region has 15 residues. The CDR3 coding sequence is TGCGCCAGCAGCGGGGGACAGACACGGGGCACTGAAGCTTTCTTT. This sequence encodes CASSGGQTRGTEAFF.

CDR3 coding DNA: TGTGCCAGCAGCCCCCCGGGACTCCAGACCCAGTACTTC. Protein product: CASSPPGLQTQYF. The chain combines TRBV28 with TRBJ2-5; TRBD2 is a possible D gene (6 bases). CDR1 and CDR2 (germline): MDHEN, SYDVKM. CDR3 size: 13 residues. With 6 bases removed from V and 6 bases from J, the gap between germline ends came to 14 bases.

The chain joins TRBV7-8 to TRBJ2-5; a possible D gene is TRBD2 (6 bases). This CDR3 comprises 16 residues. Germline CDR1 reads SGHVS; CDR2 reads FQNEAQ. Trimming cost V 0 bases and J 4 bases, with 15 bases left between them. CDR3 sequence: CASSLAIGRGGETQYF. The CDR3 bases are TGTGCCAGCAGCTTAGCTATAGGGCGGGGTGGAGAGACCCAGTACTTC.

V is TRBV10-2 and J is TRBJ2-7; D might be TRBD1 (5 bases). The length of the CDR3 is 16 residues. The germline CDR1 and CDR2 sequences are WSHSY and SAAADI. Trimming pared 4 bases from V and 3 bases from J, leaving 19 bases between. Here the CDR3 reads CASSAFGHRLGYEQYF. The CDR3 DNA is TGCGCCAGCAGTGCGTTCGGGCACAGGTTGGGCTACGAGCAGTACTTC.

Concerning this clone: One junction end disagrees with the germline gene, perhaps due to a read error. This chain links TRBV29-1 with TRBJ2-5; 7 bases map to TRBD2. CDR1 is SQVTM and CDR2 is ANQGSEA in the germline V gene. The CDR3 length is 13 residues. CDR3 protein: CSVGLQVQEAQYF. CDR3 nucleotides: TGCAGCGTGGGACTACAGGTCCAAGAGGCCCAGTACTTC. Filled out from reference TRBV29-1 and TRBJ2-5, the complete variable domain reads SAVISQKPSRDICQRGTSLTIQCQVDSQVTMMFWYRQQPGQSLTLIATANQGSEATYESGFVIDKFPISRPNLTFSTLTVSNMSPEDSSIYLCSVGLQVQEAQYFGPGTRLLVL.

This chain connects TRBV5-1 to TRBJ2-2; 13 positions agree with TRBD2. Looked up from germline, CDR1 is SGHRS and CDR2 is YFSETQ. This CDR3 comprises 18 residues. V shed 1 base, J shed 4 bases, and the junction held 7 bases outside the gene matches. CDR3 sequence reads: CASSLTLAGGRSTGELFF. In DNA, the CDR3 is TGCGCCAGCAGCTTGACACTAGCGGGAGGGAGAAGCACCGGGGAGCTGTTTTTT.

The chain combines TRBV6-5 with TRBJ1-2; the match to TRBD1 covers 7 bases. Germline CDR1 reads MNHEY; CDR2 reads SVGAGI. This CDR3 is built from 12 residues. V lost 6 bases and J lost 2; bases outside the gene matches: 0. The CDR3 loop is CASRQGNYGYTF. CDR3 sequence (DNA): TGTGCCAGCAGACAGGGGAACTATGGCTACACCTTC.

In nucleotides, the CDR3 is TGTGCCAGCAGCTCCGGGGGGCTATGGAGCTCCTACAATGAGCAGTTCTTC. This codes for CASSSGGLWSSYNEQFF. This chain connects TRBV11-2 to TRBJ2-1; D perhaps matches TRBD2 (7 bases). This CDR3 spans 17 amino acids. Trimming pared 4 bases from V and 0 bases from J, leaving 16 bases between. The germline V gene has CDR1 SGHAT and CDR2 FQNNGV.

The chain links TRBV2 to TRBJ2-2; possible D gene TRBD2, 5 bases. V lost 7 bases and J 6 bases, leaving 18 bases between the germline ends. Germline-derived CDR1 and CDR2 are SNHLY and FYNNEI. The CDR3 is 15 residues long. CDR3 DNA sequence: TGTGCCAGCAACCCGGAAGGAGGTAACGCCGGGGAGCTGTTTTTT. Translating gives CASNPEGGNAGELFF. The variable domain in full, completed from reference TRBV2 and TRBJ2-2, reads EPEVTQTPSHQVTQMGQEVILRCVPISNHLYFYWYRQILGQKVEFLVSFYNNEISEKSEIFDDQFSVERPDGSNFTLKIRSTKLEDSAMYFCASNPEGGNAGELFFGEGSRLTVL.

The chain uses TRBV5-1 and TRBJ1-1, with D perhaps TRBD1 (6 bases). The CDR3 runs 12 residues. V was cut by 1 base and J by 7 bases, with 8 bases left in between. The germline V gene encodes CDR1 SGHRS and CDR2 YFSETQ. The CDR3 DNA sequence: TGCGCCAGCAGCTTGACAGGGCTTGAAGCTTTCTTT. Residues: CASSLTGLEAFF.

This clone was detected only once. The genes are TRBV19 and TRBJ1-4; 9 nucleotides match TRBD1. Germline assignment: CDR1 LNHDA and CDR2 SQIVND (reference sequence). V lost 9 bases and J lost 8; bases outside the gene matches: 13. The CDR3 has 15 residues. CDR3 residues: CASLPRGQGREKLFF. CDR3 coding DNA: TGTGCCAGCCTCCCCCGGGGACAGGGACGAGAAAAACTGTTTTTT. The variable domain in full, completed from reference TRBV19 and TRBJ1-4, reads DGGITQSPKYLFRKEGQNVTLSCEQNLNHDAMYWYRQDPGQGLRLIYYSQIVNDFQKGDIAEGYSVSREKKESFPLTVTSAQKNPTAFYLCASLPRGQGREKLFFGSGTQLSVL.

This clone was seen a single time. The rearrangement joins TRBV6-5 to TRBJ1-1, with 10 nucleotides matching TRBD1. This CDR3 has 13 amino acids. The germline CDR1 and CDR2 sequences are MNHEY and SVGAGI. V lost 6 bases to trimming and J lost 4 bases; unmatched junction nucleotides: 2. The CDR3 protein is CASSRTGGTEAFF. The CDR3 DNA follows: TGTGCCAGCAGCCGGACAGGGGGCACTGAAGCTTTCTTT.

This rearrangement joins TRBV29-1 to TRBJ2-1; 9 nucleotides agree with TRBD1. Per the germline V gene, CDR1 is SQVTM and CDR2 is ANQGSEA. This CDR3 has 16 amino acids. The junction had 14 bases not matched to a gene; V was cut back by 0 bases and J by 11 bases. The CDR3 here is CSVEDRRDREGIQQFF. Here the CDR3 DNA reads TGCAGCGTTGAAGATCGGCGGGACAGGGAGGGTATCCAGCAGTTCTTC.

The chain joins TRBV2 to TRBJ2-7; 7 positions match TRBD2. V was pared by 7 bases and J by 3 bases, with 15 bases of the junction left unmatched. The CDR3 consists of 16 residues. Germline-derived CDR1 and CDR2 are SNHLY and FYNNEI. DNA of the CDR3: TGTGCCAGCACTCCCCCGGGGGGACTATCTGTCTACGAGCAGTACTTC. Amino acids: CASTPPGGLSVYEQYF. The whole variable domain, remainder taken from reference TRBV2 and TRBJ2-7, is EPEVTQTPSHQVTQMGQEVILRCVPISNHLYFYWYRQILGQKVEFLVSFYNNEISEKSEIFDDQFSVERPDGSNFTLKIRSTKLEDSAMYFCASTPPGGLSVYEQYFGPGTRLTVT.

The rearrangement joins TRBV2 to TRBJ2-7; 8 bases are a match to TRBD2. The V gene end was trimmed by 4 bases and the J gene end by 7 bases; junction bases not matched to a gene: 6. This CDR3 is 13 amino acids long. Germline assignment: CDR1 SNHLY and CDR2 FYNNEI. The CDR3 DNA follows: TGTGCCAGCAGTGTCGGGGGGGTCGGGGAGCAGTACTTC. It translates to CASSVGGVGEQYF.

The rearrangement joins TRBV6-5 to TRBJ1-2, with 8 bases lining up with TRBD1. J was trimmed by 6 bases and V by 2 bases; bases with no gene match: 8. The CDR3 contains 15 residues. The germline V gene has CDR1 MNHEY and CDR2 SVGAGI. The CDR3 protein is CASSYPTGARHGYTF. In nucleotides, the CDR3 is TGTGCCAGCAGTTACCCGACAGGGGCCCGGCATGGCTACACCTTC.

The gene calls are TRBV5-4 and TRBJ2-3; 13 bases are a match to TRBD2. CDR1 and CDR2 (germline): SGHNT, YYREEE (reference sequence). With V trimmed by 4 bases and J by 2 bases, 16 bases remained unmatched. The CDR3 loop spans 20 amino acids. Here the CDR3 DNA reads TGTGCCAGCAGCCCACCGACTAGCGGGAGGCCCATCCGTTCCACAGATACGCAGTATTTT. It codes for CASSPPTSGRPIRSTDTQYF.

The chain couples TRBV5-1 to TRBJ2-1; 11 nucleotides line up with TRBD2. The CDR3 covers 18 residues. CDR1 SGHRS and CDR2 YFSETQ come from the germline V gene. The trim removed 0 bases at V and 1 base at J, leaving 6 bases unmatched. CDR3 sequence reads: CASSLEGSGRVSYNEQFF. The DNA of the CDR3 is TGCGCCAGCAGCTTGGAGGGTAGCGGGAGGGTATCCTACAATGAGCAGTTCTTC. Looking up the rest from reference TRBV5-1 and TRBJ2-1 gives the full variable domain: KAGVTQTPRYLIKTRGQQVTLSCSPISGHRSVSWYQQTPGQGLQFLFEYFSETQRNKGNFPGRFSGRQFSNSRSEMNVSTLELGDSALYLCASSLEGSGRVSYNEQFFGPGTRLTVL.

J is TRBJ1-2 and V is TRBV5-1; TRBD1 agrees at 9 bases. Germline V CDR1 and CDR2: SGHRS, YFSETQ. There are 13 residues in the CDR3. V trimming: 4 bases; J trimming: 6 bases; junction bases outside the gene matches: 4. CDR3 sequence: CASSRTGVDGYTF. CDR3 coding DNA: TGCGCCAGCAGCCGGACAGGGGTCGATGGCTACACCTTC.

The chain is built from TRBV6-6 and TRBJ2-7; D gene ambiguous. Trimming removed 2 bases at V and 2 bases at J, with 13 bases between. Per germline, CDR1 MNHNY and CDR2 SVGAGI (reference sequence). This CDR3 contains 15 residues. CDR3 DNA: TGTGCCAGCAGTTACGATCCCAGTCCCCCCTACGAGCAGTACTTC. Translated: CASSYDPSPPYEQYF.

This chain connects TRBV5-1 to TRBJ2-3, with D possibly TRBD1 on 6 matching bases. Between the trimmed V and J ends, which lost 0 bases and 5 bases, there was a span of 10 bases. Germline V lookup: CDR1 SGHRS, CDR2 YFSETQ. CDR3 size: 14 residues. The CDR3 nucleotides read TGCGCCAGCAGCTTGGGTCAACAGGGAGATACGCAGTATTTT. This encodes CASSLGQQGDTQYF.

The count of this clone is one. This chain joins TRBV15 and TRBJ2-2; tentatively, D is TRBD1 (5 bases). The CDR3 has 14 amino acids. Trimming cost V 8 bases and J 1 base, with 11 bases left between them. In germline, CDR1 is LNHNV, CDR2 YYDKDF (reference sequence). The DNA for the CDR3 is TGTGCCACCCAGCAGGGAAGGAACACCGGGGAGCTGTTTTTT. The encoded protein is CATQQGRNTGELFF.

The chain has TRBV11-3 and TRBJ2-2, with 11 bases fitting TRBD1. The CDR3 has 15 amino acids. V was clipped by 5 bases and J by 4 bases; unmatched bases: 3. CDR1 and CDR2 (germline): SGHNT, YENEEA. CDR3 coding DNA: TGTGCCAGCAGCGGGGACAGGGGGGTCACCGGGGAGCTGTTTTTT. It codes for CASSGDRGVTGELFF.

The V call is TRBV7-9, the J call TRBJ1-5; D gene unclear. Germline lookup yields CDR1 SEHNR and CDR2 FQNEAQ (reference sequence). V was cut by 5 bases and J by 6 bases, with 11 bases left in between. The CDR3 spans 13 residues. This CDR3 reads CASSPPSGQPQHF. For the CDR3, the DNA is TGTGCCAGCAGCCCACCGAGTGGTCAGCCCCAGCATTTT.

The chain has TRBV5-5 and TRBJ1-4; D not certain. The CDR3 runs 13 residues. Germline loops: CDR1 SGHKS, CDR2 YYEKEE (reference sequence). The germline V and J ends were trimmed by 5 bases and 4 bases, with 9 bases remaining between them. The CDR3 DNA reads TGTGCCAGCAGTCGGGTTGGTAATGAAAAACTGTTTTTT. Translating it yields CASSRVGNEKLFF.